This TCR beta chain appears in the sequencing data of a study of T cells after yellow fever vaccination. Study-wide background: Where fractions had low cell numbers, libraries were prepared from them with the SMART-Seq v4 Ultra Low Input RNA kit. Study outcomes and limitations: The appearance of a small share of clonotypes in both CD4 and CD8 compartments was observed. A large majority of primary-vaccination clones showed up again after the booster (roughly 96% CD4, almost 90% CD8).

V lost 5 bases and J lost 5, with 9 bases in between. The CDR3 runs to 12 residues. The germline V gene has CDR1 MNHEY and CDR2 SVGAGI. TCRdb fed the 5' RACE reads into MiXCR, producing one record per CDR3 protein. Found here are about 350,000 distinct CDR3 sequences, more than 9% of them singletons; the top ten hold less than 20%. To note about this clonotype: What it binds is not known.

Source: PBMCs, taken on the day of the first yellow fever vaccination. V usage is TRBV6-5 and J usage is TRBJ1-2; D remains unclear. This TCR was recovered from a man aged 18 to 30 who received the YFV17D yellow fever vaccine. CDR3 DNA: TGTGCCAGCAGTACAGCCACTTATGGCTACACCTTC. Translating gives CASSTATYGYTF.